Sequencing of this T cell receptor beta chain was carried out in a study of cytomegalovirus exposure and HLA in healthy donors. Concerning this clone itself: What it recognizes is unknown.

Study-wide points: Later analysis revealed greater clonal expansion in HLA-associated TCR beta chains than in equally common others.

In the PCR, 60 Vbeta and 13 Jbeta primers were used. In the original analysis: A later analysis counted about 80 million unique TCR beta chains, 10 million to 12 million shared. This table comes from immunoSEQ multiplex PCR, and its TCRdb copy is limited to in-frame clones, with some not included. V and J calls and clone size follow that table, whereas D and trimming were derived from the DNA. The sample holds 130,000 to 150,000 clones. This TCR came from a male donor in good health and CMV-seronegative. Source material: PBMCs.

For the CDR3, the DNA is TGTGCCGTCTCCCCGGGAGGCACTGAAGCTTTCTTT. Translation gives CAVSPGGTEAFF. The V gene is TRBV10-3, the J gene TRBJ1-1; D gene unclear. Germline CDR1 and CDR2: ENHRY and SYGVKD. CDR3 length: 12 amino acids. Trimming took 11 bases from V and 4 from J, leaving 14 bases between them.